This T cell receptor (beta chain) was captured in a study of blood T cell repertoires in COVID-19. Study details: Both acute and convalescent COVID-19 samples were obtained from the United States, Italy and Spain. PBMCs, B-cell-depleted T cells, or T cells provided the cDNA or gDNA that made up the material.

Per germline, CDR1 SGHDN and CDR2 FVKESK. There are 15 residues in the CDR3. V lost 2 bases and J lost 4; bases outside the gene matches: 4. In the authors' methods: Quantification of nucleated cells was approximated via reference gene primer amplification. The repertoire was sequenced with immunoSEQ multiplex PCR; TCRdb's copy has only in-frame clones and lacks some. That table supplies the V and J calls and clone size; D and trimming were determined from the DNA. The sample lists approximately 160,000 clones, roughly 82% seen once, with 6.5% to 9% in the top ten. The rearrangement links TRBV14 to TRBJ2-7; TRBD2 aligns across 11 bases. The source of this sequence is a woman aged 45 to 65 in a cohort sampled during active or convalescent COVID-19. Sequenced: peripheral blood. The CDR3 reads CASSQLAGGRYEQYF. The DNA for the CDR3 is TGTGCCAGCAGCCAATTAGCGGGGGGGCGATACGAGCAGTACTTC.